The 17 T cell receptor beta chains below were found in one sample sequenced in a study of T cell repertoires in ileal Crohn's disease. Profiling relied on immunoSEQ multiplex PCR, and the TCRdb table lists in-frame clones only, not all of them. The sample comprises about 15,000 clones, around four fifths of which are singletons, and under 13% rests with the top ten. The sample was ileal tissue. These TCRs come from an adult with Crohn's disease.

This clone was observed a handful of times. This sequence joins TRBV12-5 and TRBJ2-5; tentatively, D is TRBD2 (5 bases). The CDR3 is made up of 16 amino acids. Per the germline V gene, CDR1 is LGHNT and CDR2 is FRNRAP. Trimming took off 0 bases at V and 1 base at J, with 12 bases between the two ends. CDR3 in DNA: TGTGCTAGTGGTTTGGTGCCTGGACTGGTCCAAGAGACCCAGTACTTC. Its translation is CASGLVPGLVQETQYF.

The chain links TRBV5-6 to TRBJ2-7, with 11 bases identical to TRBD2. Germline V gene data show CDR1 as SGHDT and CDR2 as YYEEEE. The CDR3 has 16 amino acids. Trimming cost V 4 bases and J 3 bases; bases outside gene matches: 9. The CDR3 here is CASSPSPSGGRYEQYF. The CDR3 bases are TGTGCCAGCAGCCCCTCCCCTAGCGGGGGGCGCTACGAGCAGTACTTC.

V and J are TRBV10-3 and TRBJ2-7, with TRBD2 matching over 7 bases. The CDR3 totals 11 residues. CDR1 is ENHRY, CDR2 SYGVKD, per germline. Trimming cost V 10 bases and J 5 bases; bases outside gene matches: 5. The CDR3 DNA follows: TGTGCCAACGGGGAGGGCAACGAGCAGTACTTC. This sequence encodes CANGEGNEQYF.

The chain couples TRBV7-6 to TRBJ2-7; 10 nucleotides match TRBD2. CDR1 SGHVS and CDR2 FNYEAQ come from the germline V gene. The CDR3 spans 17 residues. Losses at the gene ends were 5 bases for V and 0 bases for J; bases not matched to a gene: 10. CDR3 DNA sequence: TGTGCCAGCAGCCGGGGGGGTAGCGGGGGGAGCTCCTACGAGCAGTACTTC. It is translated as CASSRGGSGGSSYEQYF. The whole variable domain, remainder taken from reference TRBV7-6 and TRBJ2-7, is GAGVSQSPRYKVTKRGQDVALRCDPISGHVSLYWYRQALGQGPEFLTYFNYEAQQDKSGLPNDRFSAERPEGSISTLTIQRTEQRDSAMYRCASSRGGSGGSSYEQYFGPGTRLTVT.

This CDR3 is CATGTSGALSSYNEQFF. CDR3 in DNA: TGTGCCACCGGGACTAGCGGGGCCCTTAGCTCCTACAATGAGCAGTTCTTC. The rearrangement joins TRBV10-3 to TRBJ2-1; 13 nucleotides line up with TRBD2. V trimming: 10 bases; J trimming: 0 bases; junction bases outside the gene matches: 9. The CDR3 is 17 residues long. The V gene's germline CDR1 is ENHRY and CDR2 SYGVKD.

The V gene is TRBV30, the J gene TRBJ1-1; D is undetermined. Germline CDR1 reads GTSNPN; CDR2 reads SVGIG (reference sequence). The ends were cut back, 4 bases at V and 2 bases at J, with 11 bases in the middle. The CDR3 totals 13 residues. This CDR3 is CAWTSGFNTEAFF. The CDR3 region has the DNA TGTGCCTGGACGAGCGGGTTTAACACTGAAGCTTTCTTT.

The genes are TRBV19 and TRBJ2-7, with a possible D match to TRBD1 (5 bases). The V and J ends lost 3 bases and 2 bases respectively, with 5 bases between them. The CDR3 length is 12 residues. Germline values: CDR1 LNHDA, CDR2 SQIVND (reference sequence). The CDR3 loop reads CASSMGPYEQYF. Written as DNA, the CDR3 is TGTGCCAGTAGTATGGGGCCCTACGAGCAGTACTTC.

CDR3 residues: CASSVVGVGPWGTEAFF. DNA of the CDR3: TGTGCCAGCAGCGTAGTGGGAGTGGGTCCTTGGGGCACTGAAGCTTTCTTT. The chain carries TRBV9 and TRBJ1-1, with D unresolved. Germline V gene data show CDR1 as SGDLS and CDR2 as YYNGEE. The germline V and J ends were trimmed by 0 bases and 4 bases, with 19 bases remaining between them. CDR3 length: 17 residues.

The V and J genes are TRBV4-1 and TRBJ2-5, with 8 bases that match TRBD1. Germline-derived CDR1 and CDR2 are MGHRA and YSYEKL. Germline trimming cut 4 bases from V and 6 bases from J; bases unmatched to any gene: 10. The CDR3 is 15 residues long. This CDR3 reads CASSPIGQGPKTQYF. Here the CDR3 DNA reads TGCGCCAGCAGCCCCATTGGACAGGGACCAAAGACCCAGTACTTC.

V gene TRBV4-1 combines with J gene TRBJ2-6; TRBD2 might be the D (5 bases). This CDR3 spans 18 amino acids. CDR1 is MGHRA and CDR2 is YSYEKL in the germline V gene. Deletions cut 4 bases from V and 0 bases from J, with 16 bases between. The CDR3 DNA reads as TGCGCCAGCAGCCTAGGAGGCGCAGCTAGCTCTGGGGCCAACGTCCTGACTTTC. This translates into CASSLGGAASSGANVLTF.

The chain's CDR3 is CASSNSGTGGFGNQPQHF. The CDR3 DNA reads as TGTGCCAGCAGCAACTCCGGGACAGGGGGCTTCGGCAATCAGCCCCAGCATTTT. This chain connects TRBV5-6 to TRBJ1-5; 12 bases are a match to TRBD1. Germline V gene data show CDR1 as SGHDT and CDR2 as YYEEEE. This CDR3 has 18 amino acids. Germline trimming cut 4 bases from V and 2 bases from J; bases unmatched to any gene: 10.

The CDR3 DNA follows: TGTGCCAGCAGCTCTGGACAGGGTAACTATGGCTACACCTTC. It specifies CASSSGQGNYGYTF. J is TRBJ1-2 and V is TRBV7-8; 8 bases align to TRBD1. The CDR3 is 14 residues long. V trimming: 4 bases; J trimming: 1 base; junction bases outside the gene matches: 2. Per germline, CDR1 SGHVS and CDR2 FQNEAQ.

The rearrangement uses TRBV4-1 and TRBJ1-2, with 7 bases identical to TRBD1. The length of the CDR3 is 15 residues. CDR1 and CDR2 from the germline V gene are MGHRA and YSYEKL. V dropped 1 base and J dropped 5; count of bases not matched to a gene: 7. The CDR3 region has the DNA TGCGCCAGCAGCCAAGTGGAGACAGGGAATTATGGCTACACCTTC. Its translation is CASSQVETGNYGYTF.

The chain combines TRBV19 with TRBJ1-2, with 8 bases aligning to TRBD1. This CDR3 is built from 15 residues. The trim removed 5 bases at V and 2 bases at J, leaving 7 bases unmatched. CDR1 and CDR2 from the germline V gene are LNHDA and SQIVND (reference sequence). The CDR3 sequence: CASSPRTGFNYGYTF. CDR3 in DNA: TGTGCCAGTAGTCCCAGGACAGGGTTCAACTATGGCTACACCTTC. Using reference TRBV19 and TRBJ1-2 for the parts outside the CDR3, the full variable domain is DGGITQSPKYLFRKEGQNVTLSCEQNLNHDAMYWYRQDPGQGLRLIYYSQIVNDFQKGDIAEGYSVSREKKESFPLTVTSAQKNPTAFYLCASSPRTGFNYGYTFGSGTRLTVV.

J is TRBJ1-6 and V is TRBV5-1; TRBD1 aligns across 8 bases. Trimming took 9 bases from V and 8 from J; bases not matched to a gene: 10. Germline-derived CDR1 and CDR2 are SGHRS and YFSETQ. This CDR3 has 14 amino acids. The CDR3 is CATYPGTGDSPLHF. For the CDR3, the DNA is TGCGCCACCTACCCCGGGACAGGAGATTCACCCCTCCACTTT.

This clone was recorded a few times. The J gene is TRBJ1-2, the V gene TRBV9; D uncertain. The CDR3 spans 14 residues. Germline lookup yields CDR1 SGDLS and CDR2 YYNGEE. Trimming cost V 4 bases and J 4 bases, with 14 bases left between them. In nucleotides, the CDR3 is TGTGCCAGCAGCCCGCAGGCGAGCGGCTATGGCTACACCTTC. This encodes CASSPQASGYGYTF.

The chain combines TRBV7-2 with TRBJ1-2; no clear D gene. CDR1 and CDR2 (germline): SGHTA, FQGNSA. Trimming removed 2 bases at V and 6 bases at J, with 13 bases between. The CDR3 runs to 14 residues. The CDR3 here is CASSLRGPKNGYTF. In nucleotides, the CDR3 is TGTGCCAGCAGCTTACGCGGGCCCAAAAATGGCTACACCTTC. The full variable domain, with the rest looked up from reference TRBV7-2 and TRBJ1-2, is GAGVSQSPSNKVTEKGKDVELRCDPISGHTALYWYRQSLGQGLEFLIYFQGNSAPDKSGLPSDRFSAERTGGSVSTLTIQRTQQEDSAVYLCASSLRGPKNGYTFGSGTRLTVV.